This T cell receptor (beta chain) originates from a study of shared clonotypes between healthy human individuals. Study conclusions and caveats: Clonotypes shared by all four sorted-subset donors had higher generation probabilities than non-shared clonotypes. Clonotypes that were shared across four donors made up roughly 5% of naive CD4 clonotypes. Limited genetic and exposure-history diversity came from having few donors.

This clone was seen a single time. Its antigen remains unknown. Trimming cost V 0 bases and J 0 bases, with 7 bases left between them. The CDR3 is made up of 16 amino acids. Germline values: CDR1 SGHRS, CDR2 YFSETQ. Genomic DNA (from each subset) was split evenly across several immunoSEQ plates. Profiled with immunoSEQ multiplex PCR; TCRdb holds only in-frame clones, not every one. The sample lists 2 million to 2.5 million clones; approximately 95% were seen once. The source material was naive CD4+ T cells sorted from blood. Subset noted: CD45RA+ positively selected. The V and J genes are TRBV5-1 and TRBJ2-6; TRBD2 might be the D (5 bases). The TCR originated in a man aged 18 to 29 in good health. The CDR3 region has the DNA TGCGCCAGCAGCTTGGGCGCGGGCTCTGGGGCCAACGTCCTGACTTTC. This codes for CASSLGAGSGANVLTF.